This TCR beta chain was retrieved from a study of T cells in Graves' hyperthyroidism and ophthalmopathy. Amplified TCR beta CDR3 regions derived from RNA transcripts. During a first-round RT-PCR of the TCR CDR3, the HTBI primer set was used. TCRdb processed the multiplex PCR reads anew with MiXCR; each CDR3 protein has one entry. In the table there are more than 500,000 distinct CDR3 sequences, around 43% of which are singletons. CDR1 MNHNS and CDR2 SASEGT come from the germline V gene. The CDR3 spans 13 residues. The J segment lost 4 bases and the V segment lost 8 bases, leaving 6 bases of the junction unmatched. This clonotype has just one count. Its target is unknown. Study results and limitations: Prediction of ophthalmopathy progression came a median around 6.1 months pre-onset.

Lactation, pregnancy, other autoimmune disease or uncontrolled infection excluded patients. The chain couples TRBV6-1 to TRBJ1-1; 8 bases are a match to TRBD1. The sequenced material came from peripheral blood or thyroid tissue (not recorded which). This clonotype originated in an adult woman with Graves' disease, either hyperthyroidism or ophthalmopathy (not recorded which). The CDR3 spells CASQGAGSTEAFF. As DNA, the CDR3 is TGTGCCAGCCAGGGGGCAGGAAGCACTGAAGCTTTCTTT.